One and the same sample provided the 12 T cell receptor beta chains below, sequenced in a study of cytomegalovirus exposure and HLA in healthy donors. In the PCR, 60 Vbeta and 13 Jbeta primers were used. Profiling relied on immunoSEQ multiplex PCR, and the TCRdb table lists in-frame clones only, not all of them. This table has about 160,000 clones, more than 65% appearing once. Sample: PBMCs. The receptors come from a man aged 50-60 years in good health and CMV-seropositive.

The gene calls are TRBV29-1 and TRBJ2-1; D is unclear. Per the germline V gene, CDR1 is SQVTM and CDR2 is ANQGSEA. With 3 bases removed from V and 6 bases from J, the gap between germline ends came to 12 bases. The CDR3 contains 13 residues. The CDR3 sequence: CSVEVAFFNEQFF. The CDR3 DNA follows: TGCAGCGTTGAGGTAGCTTTTTTCAATGAGCAGTTCTTC.

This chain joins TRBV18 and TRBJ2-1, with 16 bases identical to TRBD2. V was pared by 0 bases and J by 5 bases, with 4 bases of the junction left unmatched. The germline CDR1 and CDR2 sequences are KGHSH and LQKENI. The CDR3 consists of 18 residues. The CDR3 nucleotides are TGTGCCAGCTCACCACCCGGGACTAGCGGGGGGGGCCACAATGAGCAGTTCTTC. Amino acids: CASSPPGTSGGGHNEQFF. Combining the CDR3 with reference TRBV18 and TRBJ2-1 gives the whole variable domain NAGVMQNPRHLVRRRGQEARLRCSPMKGHSHVYWYRQLPEEGLKFMVYLQKENIIDESGMPKERFSAEFPKEGPSILRIQQVVRGDSAAYFCASSPPGTSGGGHNEQFFGPGTRLTVL.

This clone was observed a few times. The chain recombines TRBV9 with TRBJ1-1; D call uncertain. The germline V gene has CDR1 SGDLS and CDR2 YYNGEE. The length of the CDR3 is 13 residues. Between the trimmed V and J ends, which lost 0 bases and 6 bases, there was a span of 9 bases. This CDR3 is CASSVGATAEAFF. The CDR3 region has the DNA TGTGCCAGCAGCGTAGGGGCGACGGCTGAAGCTTTCTTT. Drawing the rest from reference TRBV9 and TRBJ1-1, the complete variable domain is DSGVTQTPKHLITATGQRVTLRCSPRSGDLSVYWYQQSLDQGLQFLIQYYNGEERAKGNILERFSAQQFPDLHSELNLSSLELGDSALYFCASSVGATAEAFFGQGTRLTVV.

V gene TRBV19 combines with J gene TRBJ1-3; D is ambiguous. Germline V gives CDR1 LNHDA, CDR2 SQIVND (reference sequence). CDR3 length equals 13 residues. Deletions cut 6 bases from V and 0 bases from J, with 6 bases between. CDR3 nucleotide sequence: TGTGCCAGTAGCAAGAGCTCTGGAAACACCATATATTTT. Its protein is CASSKSSGNTIYF.

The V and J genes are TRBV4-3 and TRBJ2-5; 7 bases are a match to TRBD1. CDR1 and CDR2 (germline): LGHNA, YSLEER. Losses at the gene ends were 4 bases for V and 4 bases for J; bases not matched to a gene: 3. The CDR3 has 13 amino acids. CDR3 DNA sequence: TGCGCCAGCAGCCGCGACAGGGTAGAGACCCAGTACTTC. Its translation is CASSRDRVETQYF.

CDR3 loop: CSANLEGATYEQYF. The CDR3 DNA follows: TGCAGCGCTAACCTGGAAGGGGCCACCTACGAGCAGTACTTC. The chain couples TRBV29-1 to TRBJ2-7; TRBD1 might be the D (5 bases). CDR3 length: 14 amino acids. V was trimmed by 7 bases and J by 2 bases, leaving 18 bases between them. The V gene's germline CDR1 is SQVTM and CDR2 ANQGSEA.

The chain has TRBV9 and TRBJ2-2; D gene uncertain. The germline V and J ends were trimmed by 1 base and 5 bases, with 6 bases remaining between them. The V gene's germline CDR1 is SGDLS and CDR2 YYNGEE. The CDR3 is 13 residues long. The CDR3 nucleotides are TGTGCCAGCAGCGTAAGCAGGACCGGGGAGCTGTTTTTT. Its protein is CASSVSRTGELFF.

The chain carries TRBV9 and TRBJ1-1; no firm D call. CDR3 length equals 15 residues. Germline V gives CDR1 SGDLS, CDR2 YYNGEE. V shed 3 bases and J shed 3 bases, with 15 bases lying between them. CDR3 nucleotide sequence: TGTGCCAGCAGCGAATTCCCCACCCGGGACACTGAAGCTTTCTTT. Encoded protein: CASSEFPTRDTEAFF.

The CDR3 DNA reads TGTGCCAGCAGTGCCGACAGGTTGAACACTGAAGCTTTCTTT. Protein product: CASSADRLNTEAFF. The rearrangement joins TRBV6-1 to TRBJ1-1; maybe TRBD1 (6 bases). V was trimmed by 4 bases and J by 0 bases, leaving 9 bases between them. This CDR3 has 14 amino acids. The germline V gene encodes CDR1 MNHNS and CDR2 SASEGT.

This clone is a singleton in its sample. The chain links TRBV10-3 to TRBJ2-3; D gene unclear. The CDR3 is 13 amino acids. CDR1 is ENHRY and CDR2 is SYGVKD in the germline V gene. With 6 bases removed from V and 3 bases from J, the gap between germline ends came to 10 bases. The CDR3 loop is CAIRIPRTDTQYF. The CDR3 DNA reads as TGTGCCATCAGAATTCCTCGTACAGATACGCAGTATTTT.

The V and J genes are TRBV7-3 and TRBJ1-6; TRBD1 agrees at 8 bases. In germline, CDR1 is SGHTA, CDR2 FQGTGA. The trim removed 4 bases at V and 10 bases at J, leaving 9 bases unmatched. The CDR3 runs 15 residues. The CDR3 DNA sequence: TGTGCCAGCAGCTCTAAGACAGGGGCGGGATCACCCCTCCACTTT. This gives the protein CASSSKTGAGSPLHF. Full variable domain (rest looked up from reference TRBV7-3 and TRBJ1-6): GAGVSQTPSNKVTEKGKYVELRCDPISGHTALYWYRQSLGQGPEFLIYFQGTGAADDSGLPNDRFFAVRPEGSVSTLKIQRTERGDSAVYLCASSSKTGAGSPLHFGNGTRLTVT.

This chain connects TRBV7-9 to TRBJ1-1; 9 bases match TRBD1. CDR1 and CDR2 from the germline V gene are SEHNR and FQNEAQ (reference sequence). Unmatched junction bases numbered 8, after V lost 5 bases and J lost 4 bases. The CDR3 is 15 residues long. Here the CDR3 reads CASSPGTGRITEAFF. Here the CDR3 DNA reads TGTGCCAGCAGCCCCGGGACAGGGCGGATCACTGAAGCTTTCTTT.